This T cell receptor (beta chain) comes out of a study of blood T cell repertoires in COVID-19. Libraries were prepared by immunoSEQ multiplex PCR; TCRdb keeps only in-frame clonotypes and omits some of them. Here the sample spans fewer than 250,000 clones, around four fifths being singletons. V was clipped by 3 bases and J by 4 bases; unmatched bases: 11. The CDR3 sequence is 16 residues long. Germline CDR1 KGHSH, CDR2 LQKENI. The TCR was taken from a woman aged 55-69 years with active or convalescent COVID-19. Sequencing was carried out using peripheral blood. The V gene is TRBV18, the J gene TRBJ2-5; 7 nucleotides match TRBD2. In DNA form, the CDR3 reads TGTGCCAGCTCACCTTCCCCGGCGGGGGTTTTAGAGACCCAGTACTTC. It yields the protein CASSPSPAGVLETQYF.